The entry below describes one TCR beta chain. Coverage ceases 3 residues before the CDR3 finishes, and the germline J gene fills in the end. CDR3 length: 12 residues. The V gene lost 6 bases and the J gene lost 5 bases, with 13 bases spanning the gap. Germline V CDR1 and CDR2: DFQATT, SNEGSKA (reference sequence). The data are from a study of T cells in women clearing cervical HPV infection. TCR beta CDR3 amplified by multiplex PCR from about 1200 ng genomic DNA. Sequenced by immunoSEQ multiplex PCR; TCRdb stores in-frame clones only, minus some. In all, the sample yields about 40,000 clones. The TCR was taken from a woman aged 18 to 69 with a cervical HPV16 infection that either progressed to CIN3+ or cleared (not recorded which). The chain recombines TRBV20-1 with TRBJ2-5, with unresolved D. Sequenced material: blood buffy coat. The CDR3 reads CSAPGLTETQYF. The covered CDR3 bases are TGCAGTGCCCCGGGTCTTACCGAGACC.